This TCR beta chain was retrieved from a study of post-analysis software for immune sequencing data. Study summary: Included among the disease courses, which were recorded for the cohort, were relapsing-remitting, secondary progressive and progressive-relapsing multiple sclerosis. Findings of the study overall: Multiple sclerosis patients had significantly lower normalized Chao1 diversity than controls. Among roughly 5 TRBV segments more frequent in patients than controls were TRBV5-6, TRBV5-1 and TRBV20-1.

V was clipped by 6 bases and J by 4 bases, with 13 bases between them. Germline CDR1 is DFQATT and CDR2 is SNEGSKA (reference sequence). The CDR3 spans 12 residues. The TCR beta cDNA libraries contained unique molecular identifiers. It was from roughly 1 to 10 million T cells that some 470,000 cDNA molecules came. TCRdb re-called the PCR reads with MiXCR, one entry per CDR3 protein. The sample includes about 770,000 distinct CDR3 sequences, roughly 50% of them seen just once. A remark on this clonotype: Its target is unknown.

The sequence derives from a girl aged 5-17 years with multiple sclerosis. The sequenced material came from blood. The chain recombines TRBV20-1 with TRBJ2-7; D is undetermined. The CDR3 protein is CSAKRVKYEQYF. The CDR3 bases are TGCAGTGCCAAACGGGTGAAATACGAGCAGTACTTC.